These T cell receptor beta chains were read from a single sample in a study of shared clonotypes between healthy human individuals. Measured with immunoSEQ multiplex PCR; TCRdb has only the in-frame clones, and not every one. In the table there are 900,000 to 1,200,000 clones, about 84% of which are singletons. Sequencing input: memory CD4+ T cells from PBMCs. The receptor source for this set is a man aged 18 to 30 in good health. Some clones in this sample may be carry-over from other donors' samples. CDR3s include the opening cysteine and the closing phenylalanine or tryptophan. The order of the fields is CDR3 protein, CDR3 DNA, clone size, D gene, V gene, J gene. The D gene is left open where the match is weak. Only part of the rows carry a size: once, few, many, or a class if the clone is expanded.

CASSLESGTLGAQYF,TGTGCCAGCAGCTTGGAATCGGGGACCCTTGGGGCGCAGTATTTT,NA,NA,TRBV11-3,TRBJ2-3
CASSLRAGNTIYF,TGTGCCAGCAGTTTGCGTGCTGGAAACACCATATATTTT,NA,NA,TRBV28,TRBJ1-3
CASSSNQGLGQPLHF,TGCGCCAGCAGCTCCAACCAGGGCCTGGGTCAACCCCTCCACTTT,NA,NA,TRBV5-1,TRBJ1-6
CAVETPNEQFF,TGCGCGGTGGAAACACCAAATGAGCAGTTCTTC,NA,NA,TRBV7-9,TRBJ2-1
CASSPGRNYMQYF,TGTGCCAGCAGTCCAGGGAGGAACTACATGCAGTACTTC,NA,NA,TRBV6-5,TRBJ2-7
CASIGGTASYEQYF,TGTGCCAGCATCGGGGGGACAGCTTCCTACGAGCAGTACTTC,once,NA,TRBV28,TRBJ2-7
CASSPRVNAEAFF,TGTGCCAGCAGCCCCAGGGTAAACGCTGAAGCTTTCTTT,NA,NA,TRBV9,TRBJ1-1
CASSLPGETQYF,TGTGCCAGCAGCCTCCCCGGGGAGACCCAGTACTTC,once,NA,TRBV27,TRBJ2-5
CASSYTAGTGTYNEQFF,TGTGCCAGCAGCTATACCGCCGGGACAGGGACTTACAATGAGCAGTTCTTC,NA,TRBD1,TRBV7-3,TRBJ2-1
CASSLVSEDYGYTF,TGCGCCAGCAGCTTGGTTTCGGAAGACTATGGCTACACCTTC,NA,NA,TRBV5-1,TRBJ1-2
CASSPRWTDTQYF,TGTGCCAGCAGCCCCCGTTGGACAGATACGCAGTATTTT,NA,NA,TRBV4-2,TRBJ2-3
CASSVVAGDEKLFF,TGTGCCAGCAGCGTAGTGGCAGGGGATGAAAAACTGTTTTTT,few,NA,TRBV9,TRBJ1-4
CASSQGTGGATGYTF,TGCGCCAGCAGCCAAGGGACGGGGGGCGCAACTGGCTACACCTTC,NA,NA,TRBV4-3,TRBJ1-2